What follows are 5 T cell receptor beta chains derived from one specimen sequenced in a study of blood T cell repertoires in COVID-19. Sequencing was performed with immunoSEQ multiplex PCR; in TCRdb, only in-frame clones are kept and a portion is missing. The sample has fewer than 350,000 clones; roughly 91% are singletons. The sequencing sample was made of peripheral blood. These receptors came from a man aged 35-49 years with acute or convalescent COVID-19.

The V and J genes are TRBV6-6 and TRBJ2-3; D is perhaps TRBD1 (7 bases). V lost 6 bases and J 6 bases, leaving 16 bases between the germline ends. This CDR3 has 14 amino acids. From germline, CDR1 is MNHNY and CDR2 SVGAGI (reference sequence). CDR3 coding DNA: TGTGCCAGCAGGGGGGGACAGAACGGGGATACGCAGTATTTT. This gives the protein CASRGGQNGDTQYF.

The chain carries TRBV15 and TRBJ1-5, with a possible D match to TRBD1 (5 bases). This CDR3 region has 16 residues. V was cut by 0 bases and J by 4 bases, with 13 bases left in between. The germline V gene has CDR1 LNHNV and CDR2 YYDKDF (reference sequence). This CDR3 is CATSRESRQGNQPQHF. The CDR3 DNA is TGTGCCACCAGCAGAGAATCAAGGCAGGGAAATCAGCCCCAGCATTTT.

This clone was observed once. V and J are TRBV19 and TRBJ1-2; D perhaps matches TRBD1 (6 bases). The germline V gene encodes CDR1 LNHDA and CDR2 SQIVND (reference sequence). The CDR3 consists of 11 residues. Trimming removed 6 bases at V and 8 bases at J, with 10 bases between. CDR3 nucleotide sequence: TGTGCCAGTAGGAGGGGGGGCGGCTACACCTTC. Translating it yields CASRRGGGYTF.

This rearrangement joins TRBV7-2 to TRBJ2-5; D may be TRBD2 (5 bases). Germline V gene lookup returns CDR1 SGHTA and CDR2 FQGNSA. Trimming cost V 2 bases and J 1 base, with 8 bases left between them. The CDR3 runs to 14 residues. The CDR3 DNA reads TGTGCCAGCAGCTTACGGCGGGCCCAAGAGACCCAGTACTTC. Encoded protein: CASSLRRAQETQYF.

The chain employs TRBV6-6 and TRBJ2-7; D is possibly TRBD2 (7 bases). There are 14 residues in the CDR3. Germline V gene data show CDR1 as MNHNY and CDR2 as SVGAGI (reference sequence). The V end lost 7 bases, the J end lost 4 bases, and 17 bases lay between the germline ends. In nucleotides, the CDR3 is TGTGCCAGCAACGGGGGGCGAAGAGGATACGAGCAGTACTTC. Its protein is CASNGGRRGYEQYF.